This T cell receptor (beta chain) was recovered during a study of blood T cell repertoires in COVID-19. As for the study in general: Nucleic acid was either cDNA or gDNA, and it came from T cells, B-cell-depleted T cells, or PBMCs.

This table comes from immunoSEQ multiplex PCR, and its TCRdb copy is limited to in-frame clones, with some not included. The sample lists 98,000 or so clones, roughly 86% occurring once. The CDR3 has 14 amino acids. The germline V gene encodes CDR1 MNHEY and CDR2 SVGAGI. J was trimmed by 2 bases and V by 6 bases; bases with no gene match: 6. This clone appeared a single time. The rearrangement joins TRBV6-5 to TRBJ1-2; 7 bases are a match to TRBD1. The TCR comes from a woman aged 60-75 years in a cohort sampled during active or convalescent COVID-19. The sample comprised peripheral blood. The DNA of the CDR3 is TGTGCCAGCAGCCCGGACAGGTCGAACTATGGCTACACCTTC. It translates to CASSPDRSNYGYTF.